This is a list of T cell receptor beta chains from one sample in a study of vaccination and CD4 T cells after COVID-19. TCRdb passed the PCR reads through MiXCR, listing each CDR3 protein once. The sample shows around 2,000 distinct CDR3 sequences, about 20% of them seen only once. For these receptors, no antigen is known. The specimen sequenced was CD4+ T cells from blood, cultured in vitro. Source of these receptors: a human donor in good health. The CDR3 runs from the conserved cysteine through the conserved F or W. Fields, in order: clone size, J gene, D gene, V gene, CDR3 protein, CDR3 DNA. A D gene is named only where the DNA matches it firmly. Part of the rows lack a size; the others show once, few, many or a class for expanded clones.

>few|TRBJ1-2|.|TRBV5-5
CASSLDSRIYGYTF
TGTGCCAGCAGCTTGGATTCGCGAATCTATGGCTACACCTTC
>few|TRBJ2-2|.|TRBV19
CASSTGPNTGELFF
TGTGCCAGTAGTACGGGACCAAACACCGGGGAGCTGTTTTTT
>few|TRBJ2-3|TRBD1|TRBV6-1
CASSLSGTGIGLDTQYF
TGTGCCAGCAGCCTCTCCGGGACAGGTATTGGTTTAGATACGCAGTATTTT
>.|TRBJ2-7|.|TRBV12-3/TRBV12-4
CASMGNAEQYF
TGTGCCAGCATGGGCAACGCCGAGCAGTACTTC
>.|TRBJ2-7|.|TRBV7-9
CASSFTSGPYEQYF
TGTGCCAGCAGCTTTACAAGCGGGCCTTACGAGCAGTACTTC
>few|TRBJ1-2|.|TRBV6-5
CASSYEGENYGYTF
TGTGCCAGCAGTTACGAGGGAGAGAACTATGGCTACACCTTC
>.|TRBJ2-5|.|TRBV29-1
CSAGPGTETQYF
TGCAGCGCCGGACCGGGAACAGAGACCCAGTACTTC
>.|TRBJ2-7|.|TRBV7-3
CASSPTHSYEQYF
TGTGCCAGCAGCCCGACACACTCCTACGAGCAGTACTTC
>medium-sized|TRBJ1-1|.|TRBV20-1
CSASPSAQVAEAFF
TGCAGTGCTAGTCCCTCGGCCCAGGTCGCTGAAGCTTTCTTT
>.|TRBJ2-5|.|TRBV11-2
CASSFGPLSQETQYF
TGTGCCAGCAGCTTTGGACCCCTTTCCCAAGAGACCCAGTACTTC
>few|TRBJ1-4|TRBD1|TRBV6-1
CASSNMGQGSEKLFF
TGTGCCAGCAGTAATATGGGACAGGGGAGTGAAAAACTGTTTTTT
>few|TRBJ1-6|.|TRBV18
CASSRDRLANNSPLHF
TGTGCCAGCTCACGAGACAGGTTAGCGAATAATTCACCCCTCCACTTT
>few|TRBJ1-1|.|TRBV6-5
CASSYNIPPVGTEAFF
TGTGCCAGCAGTTACAACATCCCCCCGGTTGGAACTGAAGCTTTCTTT
>few|TRBJ1-2|TRBD1|TRBV12-3/TRBV12-4
CASSPLGQGYGYTF
TGTGCCAGCAGTCCCCTCGGACAGGGTTATGGCTACACCTTC
>few|TRBJ2-1|TRBD2|TRBV11-2
CASSRLAGFEDEQFF
TGTGCCAGCAGCCGACTAGCGGGATTCGAAGATGAGCAGTTCTTC
>.|TRBJ1-6|.|TRBV4-1
CASSQDYQGWSPLHF
TGCGCCAGCAGCCAAGATTATCAGGGATGGTCACCCCTCCACTTT
>few|TRBJ1-2|.|TRBV5-1
CASSAGGSANYGYTF
TGCGCCAGCAGCGCGGGGGGCTCAGCTAACTATGGCTACACCTTC
>.|TRBJ1-5|TRBD1|TRBV12-3/TRBV12-4
CASSLGAGGNNQPQHF
TGTGCCAGCAGTTTAGGTGCAGGGGGCAACAATCAGCCCCAGCATTTT
>.|TRBJ1-2|.|TRBV6-1
CASKRWQGVYGYTF
TGTGCCAGCAAAAGGTGGCAGGGTGTCTATGGCTACACCTTC
>few|TRBJ2-5|TRBD2|TRBV12-3/TRBV12-4
CASRPTSGGETQYF
TGTGCCAGCAGACCGACTAGCGGAGGAGAGACCCAGTACTTC
>.|TRBJ1-6|.|TRBV18
CASSSSHGFDSPLHF
TGTGCCAGCTCCTCCTCACATGGGTTTGATTCACCCCTCCACTTT
>.|TRBJ2-7|TRBD1|TRBV20-1
CSARRPLVWTGSALNYEQYF
TGCAGTGCTAGAAGGCCCCTGGTATGGACAGGGAGCGCCTTGAACTACGAGCAGTACTTC
>.|TRBJ2-7|.|TRBV2
CARGGQGHEQYF
TGTGCCAGGGGCGGGCAGGGCCACGAGCAGTACTTC
>few|TRBJ2-5|.|TRBV30
CAWSERSAGETQYF
TGTGCCTGGAGTGAAAGGAGCGCTGGCGAGACCCAGTACTTC
>.|TRBJ1-2|.|TRBV9
CASSVEALGPYGYTF
TGTGCCAGCAGCGTAGAAGCCTTAGGCCCTTATGGCTACACCTTC
>medium-sized|TRBJ1-1|.|TRBV30
CAWSVVGRYTEAFF
TGTGCCTGGAGCGTGGTGGGGCGGTATACTGAAGCTTTCTTT
>few|TRBJ2-1|.|TRBV2
CASSETTNNEQFF
TGTGCCAGCAGTGAGACTACCAACAATGAGCAGTTCTTC
>.|TRBJ2-7|TRBD1|TRBV11-2
CASSWGQGHYEQYF
TGTGCCAGCAGCTGGGGACAGGGGCACTACGAGCAGTACTTC
>few|TRBJ1-6|.|TRBV12-3/TRBV12-4
CASSPSTSSPLHF
TGTGCCAGCAGTCCCTCTACAAGTTCACCCCTCCACTTT
>few|TRBJ2-7|TRBD2|TRBV4-3
CASSPLDGGDYEQYF
TGCGCCAGCAGCCCCCTCGACGGGGGGGACTACGAGCAGTACTTC
>.|TRBJ1-2|.|TRBV5-1
CASSSSGDYGYTF
TGCGCCAGCAGCTCGTCTGGGGACTATGGCTACACCTTC
>.|TRBJ2-1|.|TRBV18
CASSPTPNEQFF
TGTGCCAGCTCACCTACCCCCAATGAGCAGTTCTTC
>few|TRBJ2-2|.|TRBV4-1
CASSQAPQQVWGTGELFF
TGCGCCAGCAGCCAGGCCCCACAACAGGTCTGGGGCACCGGGGAGCTGTTTTTT
>few|TRBJ2-7|.|TRBV6-2/TRBV6-3
CASNGQSYEQYF
TGTGCCAGCAACGGACAGTCCTACGAGCAGTACTTC
>few|TRBJ1-6|.|TRBV4-3
CASSQARGGLGSPLHF
TGCGCCAGCAGCCAAGCAAGGGGGGGGTTAGGCTCACCCCTCCACTTT
>.|TRBJ2-7|TRBD1|TRBV20-1
CSARDNSGQDLF
TGCAGTGCTAGAGATAACAGCGGACAGGACCTCTTC
>.|TRBJ1-4|.|TRBV20-1
CSASVAAGNEKLFF
TGCAGTGCTAGCGTGGCCGCAGGGAATGAAAAACTGTTTTTT
>few|TRBJ2-3|.|TRBV11-3
CASSLVASSDTQYF
TGTGCCAGCAGCTTAGTAGCGAGCTCAGATACGCAGTATTTT
>few|TRBJ2-3|TRBD2|TRBV20-1
CSREVLPLYTQYF
TGCAGCCGGGAGGTTCTCCCCCTCTATACGCAGTATTTT
>.|TRBJ2-3|.|TRBV20-1
CSARHLGDTQYF
TGCAGTGCTAGACACCTGGGGGATACGCAGTATTTT
>.|TRBJ2-5|TRBD2|TRBV2
CASKATSGEGETQYF
TGTGCCAGCAAGGCGACTAGCGGGGAAGGGGAGACCCAGTACTTC
>few|TRBJ2-7|TRBD2|TRBV7-2
CASSETSGGAYEQYF
TGTGCCAGCAGCGAGACTAGCGGGGGGGCCTACGAGCAGTACTTC
>.|TRBJ2-6|.|TRBV7-2
CASSFRFWGETGVANVLTF
TGTGCCAGCAGCTTTCGCTTCTGGGGTGAAACTGGGGTGGCCAACGTCCTGACTTTC
>.|TRBJ1-1|.|TRBV18
CASSPRSENTEAFF
TGTGCCAGCTCACCACGATCGGAAAACACTGAAGCTTTCTTT
>few|TRBJ1-6|.|TRBV30
CAWDRINSPLHF
TGTGCCTGGGATCGGATTAATTCACCCCTCCACTTT
>.|TRBJ2-7|TRBD1|TRBV6-1
CASSLQGFFYEQYF
TGTGCCAGCAGTCTACAGGGGTTCTTCTACGAGCAGTACTTC
>few|TRBJ1-6|TRBD1|TRBV19
CASSAGQGNSPLHF
TGTGCCAGTAGTGCGGGACAGGGGAATTCACCCCTCCACTTT